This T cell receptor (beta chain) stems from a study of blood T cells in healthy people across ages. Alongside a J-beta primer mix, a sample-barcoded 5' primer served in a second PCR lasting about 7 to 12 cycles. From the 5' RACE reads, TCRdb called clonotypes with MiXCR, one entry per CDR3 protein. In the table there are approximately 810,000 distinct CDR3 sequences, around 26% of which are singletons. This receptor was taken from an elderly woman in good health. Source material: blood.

DNA for the CDR3: TGTGCCAGCAGTCAGGGCCTATTGGGCACCGGGGAGCTGTTTTTT. Translation: CASSQGLLGTGELFF. The chain uses TRBV6-4 and TRBJ2-2; the D gene is possibly TRBD1 (5 bases). Trimming stripped 5 bases from V and 4 bases from J, with 14 bases between. The CDR3 runs 15 residues. Germline V gene sequence: CDR1 MRHNA, CDR2 SNTAGT.